The 19 T cell receptor beta chains below all came from one sample that was sequenced in a study of blood T cell repertoires in COVID-19. TCRdb's copy holds only in-frame clones and misses some; the assay was immunoSEQ multiplex PCR. The data show 230,000 or so clones, around 83% seen once. Source material: peripheral blood. All receptors come from a man aged 35 to 55 with active or convalescent COVID-19.

The V call is TRBV7-2, the J call TRBJ1-4; 9 nucleotides align to TRBD1. The CDR3 consists of 15 residues. Germline V gene lookup returns CDR1 SGHTA and CDR2 FQGNSA. The ends lost 5 bases at V and 5 bases at J; junction bases unmatched: 6. CDR3 in amino acids: CASSTRQGGNEKLFF. The CDR3 DNA is TGTGCCAGCAGCACTCGACAGGGGGGAAATGAAAAACTGTTTTTT.

This rearrangement joins TRBV7-2 to TRBJ2-1; D is possibly TRBD2 (6 bases). CDR1 SGHTA and CDR2 FQGNSA come from the germline V gene. This CDR3 comprises 17 residues. Trimming shortened V by 1 base and J by 0 bases, and 13 bases separated the two germline ends. This CDR3 reads CASSLDRDLSSYNEQFF. CDR3 in DNA: TGTGCCAGCAGCTTAGACCGGGACTTAAGCTCCTACAATGAGCAGTTCTTC. The full variable domain, rest sourced from reference TRBV7-2 and TRBJ2-1, is GAGVSQSPSNKVTEKGKDVELRCDPISGHTALYWYRQSLGQGLEFLIYFQGNSAPDKSGLPSDRFSAERTGGSVSTLTIQRTQQEDSAVYLCASSLDRDLSSYNEQFFGPGTRLTVL.

This clone turned up a few times. V is TRBV5-1 and J is TRBJ2-3, with 8 bases matching TRBD1. V gave up 0 bases and J gave up 6 bases; unmatched junction bases: 6. This CDR3 region has 15 residues. Per the germline V gene, CDR1 is SGHRS and CDR2 is YFSETQ. The CDR3 nucleotides are TGCGCCAGCAGCTTGGGACAGGGGCTAACCGATACGCAGTATTTT. It codes for CASSLGQGLTDTQYF.

The chain is built from TRBV3-1 (or the pseudogene TRBV3-2) and TRBJ1-3; D possibly corresponds to TRBD1 (6 bases). Trimming shortened V by 1 base and J by 0 bases, and 10 bases separated the two germline ends. Germline V CDR1 and CDR2: LGHDT, YNNKEL (reference sequence). The CDR3 runs 16 residues. Here the CDR3 reads CASSQATGLSGNTIYF. The DNA of the CDR3 is TGTGCCAGCAGCCAAGCGACAGGCCTCTCTGGAAACACCATATATTTT.

The chain is built from TRBV7-8 and TRBJ1-5; TRBD1 might be the D (5 bases). The V gene's germline CDR1 is SGHVS and CDR2 FQNEAQ. The CDR3 totals 13 residues. With 4 bases removed from V and 4 bases from J, the gap between germline ends came to 8 bases. CDR3 DNA: TGTGCCAGCAGCTCCCAGGGAAATCAGCCCCAGCATTTT. It is translated as CASSSQGNQPQHF.

The rearrangement links TRBV19 to TRBJ2-1; 10 positions agree with TRBD1. With 5 bases clipped from V and 2 bases from J, the junction kept 3 bases outside the gene matches. The CDR3 spans 15 residues. The germline V gene has CDR1 LNHDA and CDR2 SQIVND (reference sequence). Here the CDR3 reads CASSVDRGAYNEQFF. The CDR3 DNA reads TGTGCCAGTAGTGTGGACAGGGGGGCCTACAATGAGCAGTTCTTC. Filled out from reference TRBV19 and TRBJ2-1, the complete variable domain reads DGGITQSPKYLFRKEGQNVTLSCEQNLNHDAMYWYRQDPGQGLRLIYYSQIVNDFQKGDIAEGYSVSREKKESFPLTVTSAQKNPTAFYLCASSVDRGAYNEQFFGPGTRLTVL.

The chain combines TRBV7-9 with TRBJ1-1, with D possibly matching TRBD1 (5 bases). The CDR3 covers 15 residues. Germline V CDR1 and CDR2: SEHNR, FQNEAQ (reference sequence). V gave up 5 bases and J gave up 3 bases, with 16 bases separating them. CDR3 nucleotides: TGTGCCAGCAGCACCGACAGTCCCGGCTACACTGAAGCTTTCTTT. Amino acids: CASSTDSPGYTEAFF.

The chain employs TRBV3-1 (or the pseudogene TRBV3-2) and TRBJ1-3, with 10 bases that match TRBD1. This CDR3 contains 16 residues. Trimming at V came to 1 base and at J to 7 bases, leaving 7 bases not matched to a gene. Germline V CDR1 and CDR2: LGHDT, YNNKEL (reference sequence). CDR3 region: CASSQGVTGGLNTIYF. CDR3 nucleotides: TGTGCCAGCAGCCAAGGGGTGACAGGGGGCCTCAACACCATATATTTT.

The chain links TRBV19 to TRBJ1-2, with D perhaps TRBD1 (5 bases). V was shortened by 4 bases and J by 0 bases, with 9 bases between the two germline ends. The CDR3 covers 14 residues. In germline, CDR1 is LNHDA, CDR2 SQIVND (reference sequence). In DNA, the CDR3 is TGTGCCAGTAGTAGCGGGACGGCTAACTATGGCTACACCTTC. Its protein product is CASSSGTANYGYTF.

This rearrangement joins TRBV2 to TRBJ1-4, with 9 bases matching TRBD1. The V gene end was trimmed by 5 bases and the J gene end by 12 bases; junction bases not matched to a gene: 13. CDR3 length: 15 amino acids. Germline assignment: CDR1 SNHLY and CDR2 FYNNEI. In DNA form, the CDR3 reads TGTGCCAGCAGTTCAGACAGGGGGGGCGGAAAGCAACTGTTTTTT. This translates into CASSSDRGGGKQLFF.

The chain carries TRBV11-2 and TRBJ1-2; 8 bases align to TRBD1. Trimming removed 0 bases from V and 6 bases from J; junction bases left unmatched: 0. Germline values: CDR1 SGHAT, CDR2 FQNNGV. The CDR3 consists of 13 residues. Here the CDR3 DNA reads TGTGCCAGCAGCTTAGACAGGGGGCATGGCTACACCTTC. This gives the protein CASSLDRGHGYTF.

This chain connects TRBV28 to TRBJ2-4; tentative D call: TRBD1 (6 bases). The V end was cut by 4 bases, the J end by 8 bases, with 18 bases between. Germline V gives CDR1 MDHEN, CDR2 SYDVKM. The CDR3 covers 15 residues. This CDR3 is CASSWERGYEYIQYF. In DNA, the CDR3 is TGTGCCAGCAGTTGGGAGAGGGGGTACGAGTACATTCAGTACTTC.

The rearrangement uses TRBV4-1 and TRBJ2-7; the match to TRBD1 covers 8 bases. V was pared by 4 bases and J by 3 bases, with 11 bases of the junction left unmatched. Germline loops: CDR1 MGHRA, CDR2 YSYEKL. This CDR3 spans 16 amino acids. The CDR3 loop reads CASSPPPGQAVYEQYF. The CDR3 nucleotides are TGCGCCAGCAGCCCCCCCCCGGGACAGGCCGTCTACGAGCAGTACTTC.

This clone has only one observation. The V call is TRBV6-5, the J call TRBJ1-5; D ambiguous. CDR1 is MNHEY, CDR2 SVGAGI, per germline. This CDR3 region has 14 residues. The V end lost 6 bases, the J end lost 4 bases, and 13 bases lay between the germline ends. The CDR3 nucleotides are TGTGCCAGCAGCGCCCTGTACTCGAATCAGCCCCAGCATTTT. Its translation is CASSALYSNQPQHF.

The chain couples TRBV10-3 to TRBJ1-2; 8 bases agree with TRBD1. After removal of 2 bases from V and 8 bases from J, the junction contained 22 bases not matched to a gene. The CDR3 loop spans 19 amino acids. Germline lookup yields CDR1 ENHRY and CDR2 SYGVKD. CDR3 bases: TGTGCCATCAGTGAGGGACAGGGAAGGATCCCAAGGTGGATGGAGGGCTACACCTTC. It specifies CAISEGQGRIPRWMEGYTF.

V gene TRBV5-4 combines with J gene TRBJ2-5; 9 nucleotides agree with TRBD2. The junction had 6 bases not matched to a gene; V was cut back by 2 bases and J by 4 bases. CDR1 SGHNT and CDR2 YYREEE come from the germline V gene (reference sequence). This CDR3 has 15 amino acids. CDR3 amino acids: CASSFKRGAGETQYF. CDR3 sequence (DNA): TGTGCCAGCAGCTTTAAGCGGGGGGCGGGAGAGACCCAGTACTTC.

V and J are TRBV12-5 and TRBJ1-5, with 7 positions matching TRBD1. Germline CDR1 LGHNT, CDR2 FRNRAP. The CDR3 extends over 17 amino acids. The junction had 6 bases not matched to a gene; V was cut back by 1 base and J by 0 bases. CDR3 DNA sequence: TGTGCTAGTGGTTTGGCTATCGGGACAGATAGCAATCAGCCCCAGCATTTT. Its translation: CASGLAIGTDSNQPQHF.

The rearrangement links TRBV27 to TRBJ1-2; 7 nucleotides agree with TRBD1. The CDR3 totals 16 residues. Germline V gene data show CDR1 as MNHEY and CDR2 as SMNVEV (reference sequence). J gave up 6 bases and V 5 bases, and 15 bases lay outside the gene matches. CDR3 bases: TGTGCCAGCAGTAAGCTCTACGGGACAGCCGGAGATGGCTACACCTTC. This gives the protein CASSKLYGTAGDGYTF.

The J gene is TRBJ1-1, the V gene TRBV4-1; TRBD1 is a possible D gene (5 bases). Trimming left V 1 base short and J 0 bases short, with 12 bases between. The V gene's germline CDR1 is MGHRA and CDR2 YSYEKL. CDR3 length: 16 residues. In DNA, the CDR3 is TGCGCCAGCAGCCAAGGTGGGGCAGGATTGAACACTGAAGCTTTCTTT. It translates to CASSQGGAGLNTEAFF.